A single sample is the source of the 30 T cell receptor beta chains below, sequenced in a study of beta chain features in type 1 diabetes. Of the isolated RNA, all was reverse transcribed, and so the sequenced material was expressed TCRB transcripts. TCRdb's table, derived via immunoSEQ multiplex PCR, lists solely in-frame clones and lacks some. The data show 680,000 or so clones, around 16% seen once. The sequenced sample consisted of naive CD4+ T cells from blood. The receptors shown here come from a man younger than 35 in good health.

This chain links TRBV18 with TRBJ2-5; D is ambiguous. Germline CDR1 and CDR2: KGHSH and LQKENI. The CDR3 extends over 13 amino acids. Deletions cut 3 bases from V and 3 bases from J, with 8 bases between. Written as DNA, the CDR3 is TGTGCCAGCTCACCCCGGCAGAAAGAGACCCAGTACTTC. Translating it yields CASSPRQKETQYF.

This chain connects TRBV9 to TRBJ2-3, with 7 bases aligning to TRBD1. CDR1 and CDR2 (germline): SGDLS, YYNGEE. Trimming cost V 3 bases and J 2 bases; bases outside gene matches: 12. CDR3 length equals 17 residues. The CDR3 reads CASSGKYRDRITDTQYF. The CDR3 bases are TGTGCCAGCAGCGGGAAATACCGGGACAGAATCACAGATACGCAGTATTTT.

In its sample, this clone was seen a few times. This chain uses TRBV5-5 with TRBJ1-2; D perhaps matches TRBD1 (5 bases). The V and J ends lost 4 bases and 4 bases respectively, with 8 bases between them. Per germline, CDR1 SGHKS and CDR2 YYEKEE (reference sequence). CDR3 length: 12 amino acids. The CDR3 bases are TGTGCCAGCAGCACAGGTGGCTATGGCTACACCTTC. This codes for CASSTGGYGYTF.

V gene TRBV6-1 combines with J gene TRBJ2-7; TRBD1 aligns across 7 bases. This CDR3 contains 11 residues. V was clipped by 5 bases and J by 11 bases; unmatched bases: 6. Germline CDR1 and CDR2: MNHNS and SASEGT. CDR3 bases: TGTGCCAGCAGTCAAGGGACAGCTGAGTACTTC. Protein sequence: CASSQGTAEYF.

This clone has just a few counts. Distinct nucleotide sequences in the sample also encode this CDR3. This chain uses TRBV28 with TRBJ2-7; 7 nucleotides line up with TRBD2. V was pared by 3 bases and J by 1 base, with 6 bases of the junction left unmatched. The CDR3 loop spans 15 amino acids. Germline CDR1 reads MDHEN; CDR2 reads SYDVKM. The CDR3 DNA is TGTGCCAGCAGTTTGGGAGGGGTCCCTTCCTACGAGCAGTACTTC. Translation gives CASSLGGVPSYEQYF.

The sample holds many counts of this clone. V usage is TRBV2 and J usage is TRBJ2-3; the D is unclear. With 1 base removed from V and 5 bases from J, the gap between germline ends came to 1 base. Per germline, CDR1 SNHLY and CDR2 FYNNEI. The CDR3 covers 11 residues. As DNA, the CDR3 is TGTGCCAGCAGTGAAGAAGATACGCAGTATTTT. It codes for CASSEEDTQYF. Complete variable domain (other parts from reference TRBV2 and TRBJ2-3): EPEVTQTPSHQVTQMGQEVILRCVPISNHLYFYWYRQILGQKVEFLVSFYNNEISEKSEIFDDQFSVERPDGSNFTLKIRSTKLEDSAMYFCASSEEDTQYFGPGTRLTVL.

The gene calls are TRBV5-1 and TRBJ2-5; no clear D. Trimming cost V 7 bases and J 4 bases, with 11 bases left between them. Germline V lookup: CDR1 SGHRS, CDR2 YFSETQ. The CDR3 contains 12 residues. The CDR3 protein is CASRLSAETQYF. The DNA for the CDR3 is TGCGCCAGCCGCCTCTCGGCAGAGACCCAGTACTTC.

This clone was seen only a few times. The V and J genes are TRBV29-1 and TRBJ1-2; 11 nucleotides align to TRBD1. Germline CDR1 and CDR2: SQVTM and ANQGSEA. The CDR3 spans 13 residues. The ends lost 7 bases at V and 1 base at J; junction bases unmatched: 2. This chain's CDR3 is CSAGTGGNYGYTF. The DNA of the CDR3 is TGCAGCGCTGGGACAGGGGGTAACTATGGCTACACCTTC.

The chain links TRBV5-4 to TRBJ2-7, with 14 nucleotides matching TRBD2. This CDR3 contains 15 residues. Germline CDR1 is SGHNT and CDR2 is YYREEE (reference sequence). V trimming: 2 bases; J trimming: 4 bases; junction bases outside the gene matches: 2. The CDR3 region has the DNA TGTGCCAGCAGCTTTGGGACTAGCGGGAGTTACGAGCAGTACTTC. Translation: CASSFGTSGSYEQYF.

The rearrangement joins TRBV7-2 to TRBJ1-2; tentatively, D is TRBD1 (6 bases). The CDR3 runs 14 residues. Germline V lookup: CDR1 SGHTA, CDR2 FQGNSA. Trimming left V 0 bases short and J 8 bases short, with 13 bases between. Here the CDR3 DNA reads TGTGCCAGCAGCTTAGCGGCAGGGACACACGGCTACACCTTC. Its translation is CASSLAAGTHGYTF.

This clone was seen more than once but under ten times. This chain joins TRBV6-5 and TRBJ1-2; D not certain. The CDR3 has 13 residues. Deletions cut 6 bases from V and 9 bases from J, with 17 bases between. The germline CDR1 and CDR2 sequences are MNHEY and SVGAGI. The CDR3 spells CASSAPDRLSYTF. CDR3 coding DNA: TGTGCCAGCAGCGCCCCCGACCGGTTGAGCTACACCTTC.

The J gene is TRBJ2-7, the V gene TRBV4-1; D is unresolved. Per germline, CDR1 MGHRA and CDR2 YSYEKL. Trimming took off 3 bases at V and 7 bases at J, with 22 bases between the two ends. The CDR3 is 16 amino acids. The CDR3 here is CASSQIGERRPPEQYF. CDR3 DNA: TGCGCCAGCAGCCAGATAGGAGAAAGAAGGCCCCCTGAGCAGTACTTC.

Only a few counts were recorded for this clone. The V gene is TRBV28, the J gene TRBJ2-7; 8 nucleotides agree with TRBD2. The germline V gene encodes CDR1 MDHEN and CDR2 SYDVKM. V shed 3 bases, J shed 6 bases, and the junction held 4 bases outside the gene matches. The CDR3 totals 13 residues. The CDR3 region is CASSFTGGGEQYF. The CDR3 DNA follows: TGTGCCAGCAGTTTTACGGGAGGGGGCGAGCAGTACTTC.

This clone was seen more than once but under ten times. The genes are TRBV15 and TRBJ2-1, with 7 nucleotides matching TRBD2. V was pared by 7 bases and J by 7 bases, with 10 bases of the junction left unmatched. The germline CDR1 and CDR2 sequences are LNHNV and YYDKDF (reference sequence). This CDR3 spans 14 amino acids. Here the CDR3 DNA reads TGTGCCACCAATATGCGGCTAGCGGAAAATGAGCAGTTCTTC. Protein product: CATNMRLAENEQFF.

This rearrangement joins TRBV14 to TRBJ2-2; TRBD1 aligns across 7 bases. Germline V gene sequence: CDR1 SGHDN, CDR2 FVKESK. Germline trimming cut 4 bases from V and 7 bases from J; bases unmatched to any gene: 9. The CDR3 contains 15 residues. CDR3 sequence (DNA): TGTGCCAGCAGCCGGACCTCTACAGGGGACGGGGAGCTGTTTTTT. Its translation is CASSRTSTGDGELFF.

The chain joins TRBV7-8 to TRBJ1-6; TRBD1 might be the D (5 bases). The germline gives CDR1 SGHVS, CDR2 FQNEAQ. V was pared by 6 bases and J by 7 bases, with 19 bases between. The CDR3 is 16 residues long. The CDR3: CASRGRGREGNSPLHF. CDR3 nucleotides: TGTGCCAGCAGGGGTAGAGGACGGGAGGGGAATTCACCCCTCCACTTT.

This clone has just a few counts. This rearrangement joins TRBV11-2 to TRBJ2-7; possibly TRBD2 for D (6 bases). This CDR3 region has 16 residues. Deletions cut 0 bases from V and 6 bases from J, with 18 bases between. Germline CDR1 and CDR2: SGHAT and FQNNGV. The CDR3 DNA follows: TGTGCCAGCAGCTTAGATCGGAGGTCTAAGGGACTCGAGCAGTACTTC. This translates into CASSLDRRSKGLEQYF.

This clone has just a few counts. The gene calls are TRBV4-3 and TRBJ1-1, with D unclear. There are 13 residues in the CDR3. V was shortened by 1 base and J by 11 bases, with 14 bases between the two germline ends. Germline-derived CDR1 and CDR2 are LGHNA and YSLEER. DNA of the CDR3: TGCGCCAGCAGCCAAGTGGATCGAGGAGGGGCTTTCTTT. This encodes CASSQVDRGGAFF.

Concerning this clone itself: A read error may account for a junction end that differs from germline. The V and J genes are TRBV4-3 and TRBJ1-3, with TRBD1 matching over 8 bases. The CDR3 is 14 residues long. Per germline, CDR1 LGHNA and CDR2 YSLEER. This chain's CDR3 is CASSQGQAGDTIYF. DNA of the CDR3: TGCGCCAGCAGCCAGGGACAGGCTGGAGACACCATATATTTT.

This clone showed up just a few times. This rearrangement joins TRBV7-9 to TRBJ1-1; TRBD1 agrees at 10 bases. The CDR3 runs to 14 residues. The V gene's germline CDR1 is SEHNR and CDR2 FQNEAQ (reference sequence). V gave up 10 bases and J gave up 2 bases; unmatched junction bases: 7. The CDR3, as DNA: TGTGCCACCCGCCGACAGGGGGCTAACACTGAAGCTTTCTTT. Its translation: CATRRQGANTEAFF. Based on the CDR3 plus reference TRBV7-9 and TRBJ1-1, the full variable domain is DTGVSQNPRHKITKRGQNVTFRCDPISEHNRLYWYRQTLGQGPEFLTYFQNEAQLEKSRLLSDRFSAERPKGSFSTLEIQRTEQGDSAMYLCATRRQGANTEAFFGQGTRLTVV.

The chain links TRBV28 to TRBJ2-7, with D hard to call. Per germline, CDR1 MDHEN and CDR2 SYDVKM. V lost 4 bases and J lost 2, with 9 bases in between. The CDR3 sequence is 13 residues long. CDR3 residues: CASSSSVTYEQYF. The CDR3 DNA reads TGTGCCAGCAGTTCCTCAGTAACCTACGAGCAGTACTTC.

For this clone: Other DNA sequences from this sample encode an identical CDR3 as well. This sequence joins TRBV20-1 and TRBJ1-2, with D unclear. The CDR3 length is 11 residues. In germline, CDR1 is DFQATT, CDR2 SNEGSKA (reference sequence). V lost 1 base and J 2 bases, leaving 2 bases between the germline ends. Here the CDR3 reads CSARANYGYTF. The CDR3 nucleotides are TGCAGTGCTAGAGCCAACTATGGCTACACCTTC.

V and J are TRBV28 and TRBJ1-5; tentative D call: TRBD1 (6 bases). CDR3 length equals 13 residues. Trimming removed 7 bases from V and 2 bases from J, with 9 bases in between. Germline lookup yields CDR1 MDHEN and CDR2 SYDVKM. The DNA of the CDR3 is TGTGCCAGCATCCGACAGGGCAATCAGCCCCAGCATTTT. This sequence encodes CASIRQGNQPQHF.

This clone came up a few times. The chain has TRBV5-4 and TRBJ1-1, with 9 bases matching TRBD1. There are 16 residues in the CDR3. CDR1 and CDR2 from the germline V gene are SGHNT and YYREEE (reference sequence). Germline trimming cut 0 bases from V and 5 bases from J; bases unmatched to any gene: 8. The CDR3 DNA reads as TGTGCCAGCAGCTTGGCCTTAGGACAGGGGATAACTGAAGCTTTCTTT. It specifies CASSLALGQGITEAFF.

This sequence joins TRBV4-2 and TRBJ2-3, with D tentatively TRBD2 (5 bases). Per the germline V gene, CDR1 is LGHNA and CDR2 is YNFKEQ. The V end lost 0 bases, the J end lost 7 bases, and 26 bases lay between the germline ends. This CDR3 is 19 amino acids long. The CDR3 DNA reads TGTGCCAGCAGCCAAGATGTTAGGAGGCCAGAGGCTGCCAAGAATACGCAGTATTTT. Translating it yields CASSQDVRRPEAAKNTQYF.

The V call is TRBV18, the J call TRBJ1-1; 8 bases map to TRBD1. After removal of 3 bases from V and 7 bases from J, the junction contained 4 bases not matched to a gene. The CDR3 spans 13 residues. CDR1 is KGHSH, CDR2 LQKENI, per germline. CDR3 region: CASSPRTGLEAFF. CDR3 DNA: TGTGCCAGCTCACCCCGGACAGGGCTTGAAGCTTTCTTT.

The CDR3 DNA reads TGTGCCAGCAGTTTATTCCCCGCCTACGAGCAGTACTTC. The encoded protein is CASSLFPAYEQYF. The chain employs TRBV27 and TRBJ2-7; no definite D call. Germline CDR1 reads MNHEY; CDR2 reads SMNVEV (reference sequence). The V and J ends lost 1 base and 2 bases respectively, with 6 bases between them. This CDR3 has 13 residues.

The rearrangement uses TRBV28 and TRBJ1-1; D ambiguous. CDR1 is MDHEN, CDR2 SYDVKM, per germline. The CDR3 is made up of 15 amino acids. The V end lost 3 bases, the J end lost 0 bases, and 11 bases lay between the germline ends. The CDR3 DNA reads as TGTGCCAGCAGTTTGATAGGCAAATTGAACACTGAAGCTTTCTTT. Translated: CASSLIGKLNTEAFF.

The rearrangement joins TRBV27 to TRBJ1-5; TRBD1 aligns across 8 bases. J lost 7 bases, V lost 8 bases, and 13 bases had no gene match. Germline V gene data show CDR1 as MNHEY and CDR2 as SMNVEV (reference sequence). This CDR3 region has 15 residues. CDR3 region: CASGGQGGRGQPQHF. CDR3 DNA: TGTGCCAGCGGAGGACAGGGTGGCCGAGGGCAGCCCCAGCATTTT.

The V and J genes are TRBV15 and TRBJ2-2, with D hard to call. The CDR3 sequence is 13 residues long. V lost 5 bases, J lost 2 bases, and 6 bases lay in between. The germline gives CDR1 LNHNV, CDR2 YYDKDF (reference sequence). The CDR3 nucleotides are TGTGCCACCAGCCGCGCAAACACCGGGGAGCTGTTTTTT. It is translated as CATSRANTGELFF.